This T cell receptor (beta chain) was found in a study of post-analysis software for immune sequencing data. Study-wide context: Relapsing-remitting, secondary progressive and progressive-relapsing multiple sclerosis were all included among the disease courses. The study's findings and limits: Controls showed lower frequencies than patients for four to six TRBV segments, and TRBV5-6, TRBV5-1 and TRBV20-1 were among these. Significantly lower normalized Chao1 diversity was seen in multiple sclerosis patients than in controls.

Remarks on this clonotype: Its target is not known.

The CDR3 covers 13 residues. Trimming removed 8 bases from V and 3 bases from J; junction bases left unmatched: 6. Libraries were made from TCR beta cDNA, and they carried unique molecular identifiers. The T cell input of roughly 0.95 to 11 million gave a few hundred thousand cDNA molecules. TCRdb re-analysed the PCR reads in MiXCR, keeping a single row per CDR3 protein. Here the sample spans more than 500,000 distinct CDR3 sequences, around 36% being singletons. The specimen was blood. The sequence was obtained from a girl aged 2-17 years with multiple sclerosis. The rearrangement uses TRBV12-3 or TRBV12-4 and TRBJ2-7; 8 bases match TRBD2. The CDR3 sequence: CASSRGGHYEQYF. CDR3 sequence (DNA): TGTGCCAGCTCCCGGGGGGGCCACTACGAGCAGTACTTC.